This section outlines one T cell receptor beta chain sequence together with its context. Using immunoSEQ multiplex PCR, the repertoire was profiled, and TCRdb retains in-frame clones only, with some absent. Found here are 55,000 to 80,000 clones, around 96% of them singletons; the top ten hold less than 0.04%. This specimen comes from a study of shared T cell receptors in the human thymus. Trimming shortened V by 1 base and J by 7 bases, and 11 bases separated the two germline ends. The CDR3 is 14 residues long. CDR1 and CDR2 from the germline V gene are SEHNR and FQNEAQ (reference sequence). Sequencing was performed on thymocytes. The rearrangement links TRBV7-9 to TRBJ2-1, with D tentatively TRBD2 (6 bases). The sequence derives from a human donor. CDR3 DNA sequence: TGTGCCAGCAGCTTAGGGAGGCTAGCGAATGAGCAGTTCTTC. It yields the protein CASSLGRLANEQFF.